The 20 T cell receptor beta chains below come from one sample, sequenced in a study of shared clonotypes between healthy human individuals. Method: immunoSEQ multiplex PCR; TCRdb's copy keeps in-frame clones and lacks some. The sample contains about 490,000 clones, roughly four fifths of which appear only once. What was sequenced was PBMCs. The receptors were sampled from a woman between 40 and 55 years old in good health. Some clones in this sample may be carry-over from other donors' samples.

This chain connects TRBV4-1 to TRBJ1-1, with TRBD1 identical over 9 bases. This CDR3 has 16 amino acids. With V trimmed by 4 bases and J by 1 base, 7 bases remained unmatched. Germline V gives CDR1 MGHRA, CDR2 YSYEKL. DNA of the CDR3: TGCGCCAGCAGCCTTGACAGGGGGTTTACGAACACTGAAGCTTTCTTT. Protein sequence: CASSLDRGFTNTEAFF.

Of note for this clone: Additional DNA sequences in this sample encode the identical CDR3. The chain carries TRBV29-1 and TRBJ2-7; D is perhaps TRBD1 (6 bases). V was clipped by 2 bases and J by 2 bases, with 16 bases between them. Germline V gene data show CDR1 as SQVTM and CDR2 as ANQGSEA. The CDR3 runs 15 residues. The CDR3 bases are TGCAGCGTTGAACGGGGTGGGGGCAACCCCTACGAGCAGTACTTC. It is translated as CSVERGGGNPYEQYF.

The chain combines TRBV19 with TRBJ2-5; D call uncertain. The CDR3 totals 11 residues. With 5 bases removed from V and 2 bases from J, the gap between germline ends came to 3 bases. The germline gives CDR1 LNHDA, CDR2 SQIVND (reference sequence). In nucleotides, the CDR3 is TGTGCCAGTAGTGGGCAAGAGACCCAGTACTTC. Protein product: CASSGQETQYF.

This clone occurred once. J is TRBJ2-7 and V is TRBV6-5; D is unclear. Trimming took 5 bases from V and 2 from J, leaving 16 bases between them. This CDR3 comprises 15 residues. The V gene's germline CDR1 is MNHEY and CDR2 SVGAGI. The CDR3 spells CASSMIRVIPYEQYF. CDR3 coding DNA: TGTGCCAGCAGTATGATCCGGGTAATCCCCTACGAGCAGTACTTC.

The chain has TRBV10-3 and TRBJ1-4, with a possible D match to TRBD1 (6 bases). This CDR3 is built from 13 residues. V dropped 10 bases and J dropped 6 bases, with 15 bases sitting between them. Germline CDR1 is ENHRY and CDR2 is SYGVKD. The CDR3 loop is CATQGMGDEKLFF. In nucleotides, the CDR3 is TGTGCCACCCAGGGGATGGGGGATGAAAAACTGTTTTTT.

The rearrangement joins TRBV15 to TRBJ2-3; D might be TRBD1 (5 bases). CDR3 size: 16 residues. Germline V CDR1 and CDR2: LNHNV, YYDKDF (reference sequence). V lost 0 bases, J lost 1 base, and 11 bases lay in between. The CDR3 loop reads CATSRDFSQGTDTQYF. The CDR3 bases are TGTGCCACCAGCAGAGATTTTTCACAGGGCACAGATACGCAGTATTTT.

On this clone: A read error is likely here: a far larger clone is one base away. The genes are TRBV6-1 and TRBJ2-7; 8 nucleotides match TRBD1. The CDR3 spans 13 residues. Germline CDR1 is MNHNS and CDR2 is SASEGT. CDR3 residues: CTSTRGQGYEQYF. CDR3 coding DNA: TGTACCAGCACTCGCGGACAGGGTTACGAGCAGTACTTC.

Notes on this clone: With only one base between it and a far larger clone, this is likely a read error. The identical CDR3 is also encoded by other nucleotide sequences in the sample. V usage is TRBV15 and J usage is TRBJ2-3, with D perhaps matching TRBD2 (6 bases). Trimming cost V 5 bases and J 4 bases, with 16 bases left between them. Germline V gene data show CDR1 as LNHNV and CDR2 as YYDKDF (reference sequence). The CDR3 extends over 15 amino acids. The CDR3 coding sequence is TGTGCCACCAGCGGAGTCGCAGGAGGGTCAGATACGCAGTATTTT. Protein: CATSGVAGGSDTQYF. The complete variable domain, with remaining parts taken from reference TRBV15 and TRBJ2-3, reads DAMVIQNPRYQVTQFGKPVTLSCSQTLNHNVMYWYQQKSSQAPKLLFHYYDKDFNNEADTPDNFQSRRPNTSFCFLDIRSPGLGDTAMYLCATSGVAGGSDTQYFGPGTRLTVL.

The chain carries TRBV11-3 and TRBJ2-3; D is ambiguous. Trimming stripped 5 bases from V and 1 base from J, with 10 bases between. CDR1 and CDR2 from the germline V gene are SGHNT and YENEEA. This CDR3 has 14 residues. This CDR3 reads CASSPSRGTDTQYF. CDR3 sequence (DNA): TGTGCCAGCAGCCCGTCCCGGGGCACAGATACGCAGTATTTT.

The chain combines TRBV19 with TRBJ1-1; D gene unclear. V shed 3 bases and J shed 0 bases, with 8 bases lying between them. CDR3 length: 14 amino acids. Germline V gene sequence: CDR1 LNHDA, CDR2 SQIVND (reference sequence). The CDR3, as DNA: TGTGCCAGTAGTATTGGAACCATGAACACTGAAGCTTTCTTT. This translates into CASSIGTMNTEAFF.

This chain uses TRBV28 with TRBJ2-5; 8 bases align to TRBD2. The CDR3 length is 17 residues. V gave up 6 bases and J gave up 5 bases; unmatched junction bases: 17. CDR1 is MDHEN and CDR2 is SYDVKM in the germline V gene. The DNA for the CDR3 is TGTGCCAGCAGCCGGGGGGTAGCGGGGCCTCGCGGGGAGACCCAGTACTTC. It specifies CASSRGVAGPRGETQYF.

The rearrangement uses TRBV11-2 and TRBJ2-7; TRBD2 agrees at 12 bases. The CDR3 extends over 19 amino acids. CDR1 is SGHAT, CDR2 FQNNGV, per germline. V shed 0 bases and J 3 bases; nucleotides not matched to a gene: 12. CDR3 amino acids: CASSLDRLAGVRSFYEQYF. DNA for the CDR3: TGTGCCAGCAGCTTAGATCGACTAGCGGGAGTGCGGTCTTTCTACGAGCAGTACTTC.

The gene calls are TRBV5-1 and TRBJ2-5; TRBD1 might be the D (6 bases). V shed 4 bases and J shed 5 bases, with 18 bases lying between them. Looked up from germline, CDR1 is SGHRS and CDR2 is YFSETQ. This CDR3 spans 15 amino acids. CDR3 nucleotides: TGCGCCAGCAGCGGGGGCGGTGAAGCTTGGGAGACCCAGTACTTC. Translated: CASSGGGEAWETQYF.

The chain has TRBV5-1 and TRBJ2-3; the D gene is possibly TRBD2 (5 bases). The CDR3 runs 13 residues. Germline V gene sequence: CDR1 SGHRS, CDR2 YFSETQ. Trimming took 0 bases from V and 8 from J, leaving 10 bases between them. CDR3 nucleotide sequence: TGCGCCAGCAGCTTGGGGGGAGAGATTACGCAGTATTTT. Residues: CASSLGGEITQYF.

The chain has TRBV27 and TRBJ2-1, with TRBD2 matching over 10 bases. The V segment lost 6 bases and the J segment 5 bases; nucleotides outside the gene matches: 4. Germline loops: CDR1 MNHEY, CDR2 SMNVEV (reference sequence). The CDR3 runs 14 residues. CDR3 protein: CASRPGLANNEQFF. The DNA of the CDR3 is TGTGCCAGCAGACCGGGACTAGCGAACAATGAGCAGTTCTTC.

This chain connects TRBV11-2 to TRBJ2-5, with D perhaps TRBD1 (6 bases). V was cut by 5 bases and J by 5 bases, with 21 bases left in between. Germline loops: CDR1 SGHAT, CDR2 FQNNGV. The CDR3 spans 16 residues. The DNA for the CDR3 is TGTGCCAGCAGCCACCTCGAGGGGCGAAGGGGGGAGACCCAGTACTTC. Encoded protein: CASSHLEGRRGETQYF. Complete variable domain (other parts from reference TRBV11-2 and TRBJ2-5): EAGVAQSPRYKIIEKRQSVAFWCNPISGHATLYWYQQILGQGPKLLIQFQNNGVVDDSQLPKDRFSAERLKGVDSTLKIQPAKLEDSAVYLCASSHLEGRRGETQYFGPGTRLLVL.

Details on this clone: This specimen includes other DNA sequences encoding the same CDR3. The chain has TRBV28 and TRBJ1-5; 10 bases fit TRBD1. Trimming at V came to 4 bases and at J to 6 bases, leaving 3 bases not matched to a gene. There are 14 residues in the CDR3. Per germline, CDR1 MDHEN and CDR2 SYDVKM. The CDR3 region has the DNA TGTGCCAGCAGTTGGACAGGGGGGCGTCAGCCCCAGCATTTT. Translated, it gives CASSWTGGRQPQHF. Complete variable domain (other parts from reference TRBV28 and TRBJ1-5): DVKVTQSSRYLVKRTGEKVFLECVQDMDHENMFWYRQDPGLGLRLIYFSYDVKMKEKGDIPEGYSVSREKKERFSLILESASTNQTSMYLCASSWTGGRQPQHFGDGTRLSIL.

The gene calls are TRBV11-3 and TRBJ2-2, with 13 bases fitting TRBD2. Germline V gene data show CDR1 as SGHNT and CDR2 as YENEEA. Losses at the gene ends were 5 bases for V and 4 bases for J; bases not matched to a gene: 7. The CDR3 sequence is 17 residues long. The CDR3 reads CASSPLAGGPGTGELFF. CDR3 in DNA: TGTGCCAGCAGCCCACTAGCGGGAGGGCCGGGCACCGGGGAGCTGTTTTTT.

This chain uses TRBV4-1 with TRBJ2-3; D is unresolved. The CDR3 covers 15 residues. Germline-derived CDR1 and CDR2 are MGHRA and YSYEKL. V lost 1 base, J lost 5 bases, and 13 bases lay in between. Here the CDR3 reads CASSQGVGSRDTQYF. For the CDR3, the DNA is TGCGCCAGCAGCCAAGGGGTAGGATCGAGAGATACGCAGTATTTT.

In this sample, this clone turned up a few times. One end of the junction does not line up with germline, which may come from a read error. The identical CDR3 is also encoded by other nucleotide sequences in the sample. The CDR3 sequence: CASRGGAGRPDTQYF. DNA of the CDR3: TGTGCCAGCAGGGGTGGGGCGGGGAGGCCAGATACACAGTATTTT. The chain employs TRBV28 and TRBJ2-3; possibly TRBD2 for D (6 bases). Looked up from germline, CDR1 is MDHEN and CDR2 is SYDVKM. The CDR3 runs 15 residues.